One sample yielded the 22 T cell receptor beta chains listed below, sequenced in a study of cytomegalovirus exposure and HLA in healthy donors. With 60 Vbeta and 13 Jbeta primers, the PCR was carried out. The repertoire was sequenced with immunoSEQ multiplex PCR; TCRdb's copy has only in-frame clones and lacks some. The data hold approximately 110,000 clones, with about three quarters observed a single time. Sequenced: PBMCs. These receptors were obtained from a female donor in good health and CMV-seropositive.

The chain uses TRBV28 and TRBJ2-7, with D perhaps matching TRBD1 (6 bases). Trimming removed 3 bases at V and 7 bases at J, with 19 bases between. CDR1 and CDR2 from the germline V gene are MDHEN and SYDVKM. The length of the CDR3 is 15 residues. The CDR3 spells CASSLLGQNKDEQYF. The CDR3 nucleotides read TGTGCCAGCAGTTTGTTAGGACAGAACAAAGATGAGCAGTACTTC.

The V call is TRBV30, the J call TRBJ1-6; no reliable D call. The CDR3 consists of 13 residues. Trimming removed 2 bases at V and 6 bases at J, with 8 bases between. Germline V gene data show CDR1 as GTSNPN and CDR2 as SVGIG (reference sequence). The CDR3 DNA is TGTGCCTGGAGTCGGGGTATTAATTCACCCCTCCACTTT. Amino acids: CAWSRGINSPLHF. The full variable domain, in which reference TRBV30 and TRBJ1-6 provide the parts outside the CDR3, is SQTIHQWPATLVQPVGSPLSLECTVEGTSNPNLYWYRQAAGRGLQLLFYSVGIGQISSEVPQNLSASRPQDRQFILSSKKLLLSDSGFYLCAWSRGINSPLHFGNGTRLTVT.

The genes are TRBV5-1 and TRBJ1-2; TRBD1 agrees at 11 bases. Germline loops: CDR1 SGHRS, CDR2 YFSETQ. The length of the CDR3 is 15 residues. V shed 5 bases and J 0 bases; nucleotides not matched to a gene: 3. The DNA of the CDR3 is TGCGCCAGCAGTCAGGGACAGGGGGCTAACTATGGCTACACCTTC. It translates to CASSQGQGANYGYTF.

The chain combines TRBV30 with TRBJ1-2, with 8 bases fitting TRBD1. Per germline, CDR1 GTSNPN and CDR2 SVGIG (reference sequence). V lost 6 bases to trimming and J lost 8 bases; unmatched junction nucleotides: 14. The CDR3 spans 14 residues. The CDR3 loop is CACSPGQGAEGYTF. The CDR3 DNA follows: TGTGCCTGTAGCCCCGGACAGGGAGCTGAGGGCTACACCTTC.

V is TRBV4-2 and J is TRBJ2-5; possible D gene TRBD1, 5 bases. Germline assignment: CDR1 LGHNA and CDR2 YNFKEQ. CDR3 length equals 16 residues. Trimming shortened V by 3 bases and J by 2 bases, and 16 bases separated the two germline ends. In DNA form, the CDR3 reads TGTGCCAGCAGCCACGGAGACAGCCTGTTGCAAGAGACCCAGTACTTC. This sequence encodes CASSHGDSLLQETQYF.

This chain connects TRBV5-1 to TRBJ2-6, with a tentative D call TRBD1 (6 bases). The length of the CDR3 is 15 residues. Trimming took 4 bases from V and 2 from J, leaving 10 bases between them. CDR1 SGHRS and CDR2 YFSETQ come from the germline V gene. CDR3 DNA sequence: TGCGCCAGCAGCCAAGAGGGGGCTGGGGCCAACGTCCTGACTTTC. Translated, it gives CASSQEGAGANVLTF.

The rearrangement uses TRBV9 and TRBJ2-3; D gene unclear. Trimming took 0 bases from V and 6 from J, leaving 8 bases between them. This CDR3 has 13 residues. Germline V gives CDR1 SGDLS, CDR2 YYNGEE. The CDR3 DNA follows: TGTGCCAGCAGCGTAGACCGCCGGGATACGCAGTATTTT. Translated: CASSVDRRDTQYF.

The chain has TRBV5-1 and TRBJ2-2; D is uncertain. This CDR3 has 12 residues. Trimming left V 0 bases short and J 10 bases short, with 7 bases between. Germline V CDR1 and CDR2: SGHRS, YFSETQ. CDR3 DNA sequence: TGCGCCAGCAGCTTGGCACCAGTGGAGCTGTTTTTT. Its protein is CASSLAPVELFF. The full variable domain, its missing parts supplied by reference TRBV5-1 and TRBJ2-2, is KAGVTQTPRYLIKTRGQQVTLSCSPISGHRSVSWYQQTPGQGLQFLFEYFSETQRNKGNFPGRFSGRQFSNSRSEMNVSTLELGDSALYLCASSLAPVELFFGEGSRLTVL.

The CDR3 here is CASSSTGGEQYF. CDR3 sequence (DNA): TGTGCCAGCAGTTCGACAGGGGGCGAGCAGTACTTC. The genes are TRBV6-5 and TRBJ2-7; 9 bases map to TRBD1. V trimming: 4 bases; J trimming: 6 bases; junction bases outside the gene matches: 1. The germline V gene encodes CDR1 MNHEY and CDR2 SVGAGI. The CDR3 is made up of 12 amino acids.

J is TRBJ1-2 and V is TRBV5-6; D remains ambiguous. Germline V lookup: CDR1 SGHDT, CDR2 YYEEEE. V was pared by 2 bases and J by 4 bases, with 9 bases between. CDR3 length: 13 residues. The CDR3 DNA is TGTGCCAGCAGCTTAGAACAGTCCTATGGCTACACCTTC. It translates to CASSLEQSYGYTF.

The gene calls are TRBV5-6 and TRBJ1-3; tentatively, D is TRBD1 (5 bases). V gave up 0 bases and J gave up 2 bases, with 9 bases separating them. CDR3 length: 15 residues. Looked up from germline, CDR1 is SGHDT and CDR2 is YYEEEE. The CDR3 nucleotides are TGTGCCAGCAGCTTGGGGGGCAGGGCTGGAAACACCATATATTTT. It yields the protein CASSLGGRAGNTIYF.

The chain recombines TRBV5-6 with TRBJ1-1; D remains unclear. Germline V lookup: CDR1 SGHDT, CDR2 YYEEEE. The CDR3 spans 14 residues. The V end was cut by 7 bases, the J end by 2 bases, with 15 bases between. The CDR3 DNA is TGTGCCAGCCTCCTCCTAGGACTTAACACTGAAGCTTTCTTT. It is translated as CASLLLGLNTEAFF.

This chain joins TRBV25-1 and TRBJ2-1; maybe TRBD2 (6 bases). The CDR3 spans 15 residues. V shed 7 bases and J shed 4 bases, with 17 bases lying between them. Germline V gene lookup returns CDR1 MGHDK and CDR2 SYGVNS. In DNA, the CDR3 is TGTGCCAGCAAGGAGGGAAGTCGGGGGTACAATGAGCAGTTCTTC. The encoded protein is CASKEGSRGYNEQFF.

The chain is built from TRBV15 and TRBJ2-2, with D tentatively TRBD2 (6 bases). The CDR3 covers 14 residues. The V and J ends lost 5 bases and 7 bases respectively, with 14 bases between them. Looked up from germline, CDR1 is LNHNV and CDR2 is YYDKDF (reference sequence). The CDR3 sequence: CATSPRLEIGELFF. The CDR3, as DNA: TGTGCCACCAGCCCCCGACTAGAAATCGGGGAGCTGTTTTTT. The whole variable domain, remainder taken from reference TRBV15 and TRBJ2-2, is DAMVIQNPRYQVTQFGKPVTLSCSQTLNHNVMYWYQQKSSQAPKLLFHYYDKDFNNEADTPDNFQSRRPNTSFCFLDIRSPGLGDTAMYLCATSPRLEIGELFFGEGSRLTVL.

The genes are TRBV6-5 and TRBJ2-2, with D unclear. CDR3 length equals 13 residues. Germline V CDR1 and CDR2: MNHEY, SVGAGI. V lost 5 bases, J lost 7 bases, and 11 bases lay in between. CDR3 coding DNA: TGTGCCAGCAGTAAGACCACGGGCGGGGAGCTGTTTTTT. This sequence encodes CASSKTTGGELFF.

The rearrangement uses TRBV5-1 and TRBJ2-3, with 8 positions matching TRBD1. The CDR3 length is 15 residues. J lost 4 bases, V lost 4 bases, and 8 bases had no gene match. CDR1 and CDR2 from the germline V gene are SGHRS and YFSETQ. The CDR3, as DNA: TGCGCCAGCAGCCAACTAACAGGGGGGCCAGATACGCAGTATTTT. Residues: CASSQLTGGPDTQYF.

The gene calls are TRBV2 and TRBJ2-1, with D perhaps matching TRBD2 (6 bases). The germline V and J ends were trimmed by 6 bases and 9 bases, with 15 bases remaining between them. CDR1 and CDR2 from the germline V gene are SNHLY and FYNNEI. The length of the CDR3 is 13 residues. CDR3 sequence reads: CASRTGRTSEQFF. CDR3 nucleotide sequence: TGTGCCAGCAGGACTGGGAGGACGAGTGAGCAGTTCTTC.

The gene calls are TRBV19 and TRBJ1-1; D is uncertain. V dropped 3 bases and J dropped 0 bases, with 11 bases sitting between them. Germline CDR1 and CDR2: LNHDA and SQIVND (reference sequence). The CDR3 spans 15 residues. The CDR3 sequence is CASSIGGRLNTEAFF. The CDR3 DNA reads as TGTGCCAGTAGTATCGGAGGCAGATTGAACACTGAAGCTTTCTTT.

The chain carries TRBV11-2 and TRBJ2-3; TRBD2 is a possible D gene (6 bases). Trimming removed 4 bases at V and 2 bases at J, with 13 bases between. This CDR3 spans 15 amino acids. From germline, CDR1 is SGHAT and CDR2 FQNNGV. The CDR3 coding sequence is TGTGCCAGCAGCTCCACGGGACTTGACACAGATACGCAGTATTTT. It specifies CASSSTGLDTDTQYF.

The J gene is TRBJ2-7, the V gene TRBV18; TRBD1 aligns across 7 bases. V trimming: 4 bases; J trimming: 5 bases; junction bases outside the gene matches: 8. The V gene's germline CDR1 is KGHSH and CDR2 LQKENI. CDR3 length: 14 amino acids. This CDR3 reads CASSLLSGTDEQYF. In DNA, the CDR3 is TGTGCCAGCTCACTTCTATCCGGGACAGACGAGCAGTACTTC.

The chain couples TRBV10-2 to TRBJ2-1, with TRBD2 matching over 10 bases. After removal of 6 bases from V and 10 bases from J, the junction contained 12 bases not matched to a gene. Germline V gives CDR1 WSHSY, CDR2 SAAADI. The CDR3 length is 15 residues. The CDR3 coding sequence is TGCGCCAGCAGCATTACTAGCGGGACCACACGGGAGCAGTTCTTC. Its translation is CASSITSGTTREQFF.

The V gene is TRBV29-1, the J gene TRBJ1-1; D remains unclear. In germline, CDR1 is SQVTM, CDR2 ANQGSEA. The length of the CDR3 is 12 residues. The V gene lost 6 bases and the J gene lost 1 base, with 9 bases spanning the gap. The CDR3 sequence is CSVSLGNTEAFF. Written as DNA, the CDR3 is TGCAGCGTCTCTCTCGGGAACACTGAAGCTTTCTTT. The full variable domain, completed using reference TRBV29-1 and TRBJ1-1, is SAVISQKPSRDICQRGTSLTIQCQVDSQVTMMFWYRQQPGQSLTLIATANQGSEATYESGFVIDKFPISRPNLTFSTLTVSNMSPEDSSIYLCSVSLGNTEAFFGQGTRLTVV.